This T cell receptor beta chain is drawn from a study of T cells in Graves' hyperthyroidism and ophthalmopathy. The sample holds a few counts of this clonotype. Its cognate antigen is unknown. RNA transcripts gave rise to amplified TCR beta CDR3 regions. The study used the HTBI primer set for a first-round RT-PCR of the TCR CDR3. TCRdb ran MiXCR on the multiplex PCR reads and lists one entry per CDR3 protein. Seen here are roughly 500,000 distinct CDR3 sequences, 46% observed once, and the top ten hold roughly 45%. Pregnant or lactating patients were excluded, as were those with uncontrolled infection or other autoimmune disease. V lost 5 bases and J lost 5, with 10 bases in between. The length of the CDR3 is 12 residues. In germline, CDR1 is SGHKS, CDR2 YYEKEE (reference sequence). Study outcomes and limitations: Among thyroid clonotypes expanded above 0.001, most also appeared in blood. Progression to ophthalmopathy was predicted a median of roughly 6.8 months early. Researchers report that a 13 V-J model separated ophthalmopathy from stable hyperthyroidism.

This chain joins TRBV5-5 and TRBJ2-5; the D gene is possibly TRBD1 (5 bases). The sequenced sample was peripheral blood or thyroid tissue (not recorded which). This clonotype originated in an adult woman with Graves' disease, either hyperthyroidism or ophthalmopathy (not recorded which). CDR3 in DNA: TGTGCCAGCAGTCAATCAGGGGAGACCCAGTACTTC. It yields the protein CASSQSGETQYF. The full variable domain, with the rest looked up from reference TRBV5-5 and TRBJ2-5, is DAGVTQSPTHLIKTRGQQVTLRCSPISGHKSVSWYQQVLGQGPQFIFQYYEKEERGRGNFPDRFSARQFPNYSSELNVNALLLGDSALYLCASSQSGETQYFGPGTRLLVL.